One sample yielded the 20 T cell receptor beta chains listed below, sequenced in a study of blood T cell repertoires in COVID-19. TCRdb's table, derived via immunoSEQ multiplex PCR, lists solely in-frame clones and lacks some. The profile shows 200,000 to 300,000 clones, 86% of them singletons. The sequenced material came from peripheral blood. These receptors came from a man aged 30-40 years with active or convalescent COVID-19.

The chain carries TRBV6-1 and TRBJ2-7; 9 bases are shared with TRBD2. V shed 2 bases, J shed 8 bases, and the junction held 7 bases outside the gene matches. Germline V gene sequence: CDR1 MNHNS, CDR2 SASEGT. The CDR3 loop spans 14 amino acids. The CDR3 bases are TGTGCCAGCAGTGAACTAGCGGGGACGCCGCAGCAGTACTTC. It encodes CASSELAGTPQQYF.

This rearrangement joins TRBV9 to TRBJ2-2; TRBD2 aligns across 11 bases. The germline V gene encodes CDR1 SGDLS and CDR2 YYNGEE. The CDR3 length is 16 residues. The ends lost 4 bases at V and 6 bases at J; junction bases unmatched: 8. Here the CDR3 DNA reads TGTGCCAGCAGCCCGTTTAGCGGGGGGGTCCCCGGGGAGCTGTTTTTT. It translates to CASSPFSGGVPGELFF.

This sequence joins TRBV6-4 and TRBJ2-1; D possibly corresponds to TRBD1 (5 bases). The CDR3 extends over 14 amino acids. Germline V gene sequence: CDR1 MRHNA, CDR2 SNTAGT. V lost 5 bases to trimming and J lost 8 bases, with 16 bases between them. CDR3 loop: CASSRWGSLDEQFF. DNA for the CDR3: TGTGCCAGCAGTCGCTGGGGCTCCCTCGATGAGCAGTTCTTC.

This clone appeared a single time. The CDR3 DNA sequence: TGTGCCAGCAGCACAGGGCATGGGGCCAACGTCCTGACTTTC. Protein sequence: CASSTGHGANVLTF. V usage is TRBV7-9 and J usage is TRBJ2-6; a weak D match, TRBD1 (6 bases). The CDR3 is made up of 14 amino acids. Trimming took 5 bases from V and 3 from J, leaving 8 bases between them. Germline values: CDR1 SEHNR, CDR2 FQNEAQ (reference sequence).

The V gene is TRBV7-9, the J gene TRBJ1-2; possibly TRBD1 for D (5 bases). Trimming took 1 base from V and 6 from J, leaving 6 bases between them. Germline CDR1 is SEHNR and CDR2 is FQNEAQ (reference sequence). The CDR3 has 12 residues. CDR3 residues: CASSLEGDGYTF. The DNA for the CDR3 is TGTGCCAGCAGCTTAGAAGGGGATGGCTACACCTTC.

V gene TRBV9 combines with J gene TRBJ2-5, with TRBD2 matching over 8 bases. J gave up 2 bases and V 0 bases, and 6 bases lay outside the gene matches. CDR1 and CDR2 (germline): SGDLS, YYNGEE. The CDR3 is 16 residues long. Written as DNA, the CDR3 is TGTGCCAGCAGCGTAGGGGTAGCGGGGCAACAAGAGACCCAGTACTTC. Protein: CASSVGVAGQQETQYF.

The chain couples TRBV10-2 to TRBJ2-7; 7 positions match TRBD2. V lost 4 bases to trimming and J lost 3 bases; unmatched junction nucleotides: 3. The CDR3 sequence is 13 residues long. The germline V gene encodes CDR1 WSHSY and CDR2 SAAADI. For the CDR3, the DNA is TGCGCCAGCAGTGTCAGCGGGGACTACGAGCAGTACTTC. It specifies CASSVSGDYEQYF.

This clone turned up a few times. The rearrangement uses TRBV7-9 and TRBJ1-6; TRBD1 is a possible D gene (5 bases). Germline-derived CDR1 and CDR2 are SEHNR and FQNEAQ (reference sequence). Trimming took off 11 bases at V and 7 bases at J, with 15 bases between the two ends. This CDR3 region has 13 residues. The CDR3 protein is CAGSGAWNSPLHF. The CDR3 DNA reads TGTGCCGGATCTGGGGCTTGGAATTCACCCCTCCACTTT.

The chain has TRBV5-6 and TRBJ1-5; TRBD1 matches at 9 bases. The CDR3 is 16 amino acids. The J segment lost 0 bases and the V segment lost 4 bases, leaving 5 bases of the junction unmatched. Germline-derived CDR1 and CDR2 are SGHDT and YYEEEE. CDR3 in amino acids: CASSADRGNSNQPQHF. For the CDR3, the DNA is TGTGCCAGCAGCGCGGACAGGGGAAATAGCAATCAGCCCCAGCATTTT.

This clone was seen only a few times. The CDR3 region has the DNA TGCGCCAGCAGCTTGGGGCTAGCGGGGGGGCAAGATACGCAGTATTTT. This codes for CASSLGLAGGQDTQYF. V and J are TRBV5-1 and TRBJ2-3, with 12 nucleotides matching TRBD2. Germline V gives CDR1 SGHRS, CDR2 YFSETQ. V was clipped by 0 bases and J by 5 bases; unmatched bases: 4. CDR3 length: 16 residues.

Only one count was recorded for this clone. The rearrangement joins TRBV7-9 to TRBJ2-1; 10 bases match TRBD1. The germline CDR1 and CDR2 sequences are SEHNR and FQNEAQ (reference sequence). V trimming: 5 bases; J trimming: 4 bases; junction bases outside the gene matches: 2. The CDR3 has 14 amino acids. DNA of the CDR3: TGTGCCAGCAGCCAGGGACAGGGGTACAATGAGCAGTTCTTC. Translating it yields CASSQGQGYNEQFF.

The V gene is TRBV11-2, the J gene TRBJ2-5; D is possibly TRBD2 (7 bases). CDR3 size: 14 residues. Germline assignment: CDR1 SGHAT and CDR2 FQNNGV. V dropped 3 bases and J dropped 1 base, with 9 bases sitting between them. The CDR3 DNA sequence: TGTGCCAGCAGCTTGGCGGGGGCCCAAGAGACCCAGTACTTC. This translates into CASSLAGAQETQYF.

J is TRBJ2-2 and V is TRBV7-6, with D perhaps matching TRBD2 (6 bases). CDR3 length: 16 residues. Per germline, CDR1 SGHVS and CDR2 FNYEAQ. Trimming removed 1 base from V and 4 bases from J, with 13 bases in between. CDR3 coding DNA: TGTGCCAGCAGCTTAGAAATAGCGGCCGGCACCGGGGAGCTGTTTTTT. Translation gives CASSLEIAAGTGELFF.

A few counts support this clone. The V gene is TRBV10-3, the J gene TRBJ1-2, with D perhaps TRBD1 (5 bases). The length of the CDR3 is 14 residues. V was clipped by 0 bases and J by 6 bases, with 11 bases between them. CDR1 is ENHRY and CDR2 is SYGVKD in the germline V gene. The CDR3 protein is CAISESTTVDGYTF. In DNA, the CDR3 is TGTGCCATCAGTGAGTCTACGACAGTAGATGGCTACACCTTC.

The chain combines TRBV5-1 with TRBJ2-1, with a weak D call TRBD1 (6 bases). In germline, CDR1 is SGHRS, CDR2 YFSETQ. V was trimmed by 5 bases and J by 9 bases, leaving 12 bases between them. There are 12 residues in the CDR3. The DNA for the CDR3 is TGCGCCAGCAGGGAACAGGGCGTTGAGCAGTTCTTC. This codes for CASREQGVEQFF.

The rearrangement uses TRBV23-1 and TRBJ1-2, with D hard to call. TRBV23-1 is classed as an ORF, of uncertain function. V lost 2 bases and J 7 bases, leaving 26 bases between the germline ends. The CDR3 length is 18 residues. The CDR3 DNA reads TGCGCCAGCAGTCAACCATCCCGCGGGGTAGGTCCCCCGGGTGGCTACACCTTC. Its translation is CASSQPSRGVGPPGGYTF.

CDR3 loop: CASRKVGQAASNSPLHF. CDR3 nucleotide sequence: TGTGCCAGCAGAAAAGTTGGGCAGGCAGCTTCTAATTCACCCCTCCACTTT. The V and J genes are TRBV3-1 (or the pseudogene TRBV3-2) and TRBJ1-6; D uncertain. Between the trimmed V and J ends, which lost 6 bases and 6 bases, there was a span of 21 bases. The germline V gene encodes CDR1 LGHDT and CDR2 YNNKEL (reference sequence). The CDR3 covers 17 residues.

The gene calls are TRBV30 and TRBJ1-4; 8 bases are shared with TRBD1. The CDR3 loop spans 14 amino acids. V was clipped by 3 bases and J by 3 bases; unmatched bases: 3. CDR1 is GTSNPN and CDR2 is SVGIG in the germline V gene (reference sequence). The CDR3 bases are TGTGCCTGGAGCTCGGGACAGGCTAATGAAAAACTGTTTTTT. Protein sequence: CAWSSGQANEKLFF.

This chain joins TRBV5-6 and TRBJ2-5; 9 bases align to TRBD2. The CDR3 extends over 16 amino acids. V gave up 3 bases and J gave up 0 bases; unmatched junction bases: 6. Germline CDR1 SGHDT, CDR2 YYEEEE. The CDR3 bases are TGTGCCAGCAGCTATGAGCGGGGGGCGTACCAAGAGACCCAGTACTTC. Its translation: CASSYERGAYQETQYF.

This clone was seen ten or more times. The rearrangement uses TRBV19 and TRBJ1-1; TRBD1 is a possible D gene (5 bases). Germline loops: CDR1 LNHDA, CDR2 SQIVND (reference sequence). V shed 2 bases and J shed 1 base, with 5 bases lying between them. The CDR3 runs to 13 residues. The CDR3 region has the DNA TGTGCCAGTAGTATACAGGGGAACACTGAAGCTTTCTTT. Translation: CASSIQGNTEAFF.